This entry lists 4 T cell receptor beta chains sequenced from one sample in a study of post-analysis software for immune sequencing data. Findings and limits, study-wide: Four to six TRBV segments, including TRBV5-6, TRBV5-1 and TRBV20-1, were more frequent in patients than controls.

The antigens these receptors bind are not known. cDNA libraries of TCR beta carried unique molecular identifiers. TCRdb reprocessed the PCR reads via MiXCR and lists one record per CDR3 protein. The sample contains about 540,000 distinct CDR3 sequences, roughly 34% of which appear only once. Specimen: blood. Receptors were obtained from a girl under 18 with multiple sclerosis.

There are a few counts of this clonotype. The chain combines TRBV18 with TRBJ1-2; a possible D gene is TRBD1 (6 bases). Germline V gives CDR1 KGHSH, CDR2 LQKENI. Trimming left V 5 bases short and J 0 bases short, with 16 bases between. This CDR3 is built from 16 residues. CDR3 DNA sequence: TGTGCCAGCTCAAGTCTAATGGGGGCCGCTAACTATGGCTACACCTTC. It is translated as CASSSLMGAANYGYTF.

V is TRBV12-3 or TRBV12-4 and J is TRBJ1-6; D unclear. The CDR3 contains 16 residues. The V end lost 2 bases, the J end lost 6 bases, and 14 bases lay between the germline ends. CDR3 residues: CASSLLPQAANSPLHF. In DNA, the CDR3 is TGTGCCAGCAGTTTACTCCCGCAGGCGGCTAATTCACCCCTCCACTTT.

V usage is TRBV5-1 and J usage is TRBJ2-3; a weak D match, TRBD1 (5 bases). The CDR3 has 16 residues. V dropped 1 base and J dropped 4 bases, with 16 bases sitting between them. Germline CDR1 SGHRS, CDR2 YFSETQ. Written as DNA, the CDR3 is TGCGCCAGCAGCTTGTCTTCCAGGGTCGGTGCAGATACGCAGTATTTT. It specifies CASSLSSRVGADTQYF.

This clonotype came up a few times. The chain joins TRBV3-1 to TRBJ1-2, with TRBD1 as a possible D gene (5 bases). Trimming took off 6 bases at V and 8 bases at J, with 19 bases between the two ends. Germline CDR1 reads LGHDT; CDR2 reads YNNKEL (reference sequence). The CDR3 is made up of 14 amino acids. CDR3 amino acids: CASSRGGAPQGYTF. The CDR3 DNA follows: TGTGCCAGCAGTCGCGGCGGGGCGCCCCAAGGCTACACCTTC.